This TCR beta chain was sequenced for a study of a mutant IDH1 vaccine in newly diagnosed glioma. Points on this clone: Antigen specificity is unknown.

As for time point: week 5, during vaccination. A 20-mer mutant IDH1 peptide at 300 ug was injected subcutaneously with topical imiquimod. New astrocytomas of WHO grade 3 or 4 that were IDH1-mutant and ATRX-lost were found in the donors. Study outcomes and limitations: Apparently, pseudoprogression bore no relation to changes among the top peripheral T cell clonotypes.

CDR1 and CDR2 from the germline V gene are GTSNPN and SVGIG (reference sequence). CDR3 size: 15 residues. Trimming pared 0 bases from V and 1 base from J, leaving 12 bases between. The protocol was immunoSEQ multiplex PCR, while the TCRdb copy is restricted to in-frame clones and leaves out a portion. The top ten clones hold roughly 0.6% of a sample with roughly 72,000 clones, roughly 91% of them seen once. The rearrangement joins TRBV30 to TRBJ2-5, with a weak D call TRBD1 (8 bases). Sequenced here: PBMCs, sampled from a glioma patient whose treatment included an IDH1 peptide vaccine. The TCR originated in a woman between 45 and 65 years old with glioma. As DNA, the CDR3 is TGTGCCTGGAGTGTACAGGGGGGGCCCCAAGAGACCCAGTACTTC. This gives the protein CAWSVQGGPQETQYF.